This T cell receptor (beta chain) is from a study of vaccination and CD4 T cells after COVID-19. As for the study in general: Drawing of post-COVID samples took place a median 101 days after diagnosis (range 35 to 161).

CDR3 length: 13 amino acids. V was clipped by 4 bases and J by 2 bases, with 8 bases between them. In germline, CDR1 is MNHEY, CDR2 SVGAGI. The treatment here: roughly 11-day PBMC culture with coronavirus spike peptide pools or control peptides (ViraFEST assay). With the Oncomine TCR Beta short-read assay, DNA from cultured CD4+ T cells was sequenced. After culture, CD4+ T cells served as the source for genomic DNA extraction. TCRdb called the PCR reads again in MiXCR, with one record for every CDR3 protein. This table holds about 12,000 distinct CDR3 sequences, around 67% found once. As for this clonotype: The antigen is undetermined.

Source material: CD4+ T cells from blood, cultured in vitro. The rearrangement uses TRBV6-5 and TRBJ1-1, with D unclear. This receptor was taken from a human donor who had recovered from COVID-19. Here the CDR3 DNA reads TGTGCCAGCAGTTTGCAGGCTAACACTGAAGCTTTCTTT. Translating it yields CASSLQANTEAFF.